This T cell receptor (beta chain) was observed in a study of blood T cell repertoires in COVID-19. The repertoire was sequenced with immunoSEQ multiplex PCR; TCRdb's copy has only in-frame clones and lacks some. The sample lists roughly 290,000 clones, about 89% occurring once. This CDR3 has 15 residues. J gave up 6 bases and V 3 bases, and 5 bases lay outside the gene matches. Per the germline V gene, CDR1 is SGHNT and CDR2 is YYREEE (reference sequence). The sample was peripheral blood. The receptor comes from a woman aged 55-69 years with acute or convalescent COVID-19. This chain connects TRBV5-4 to TRBJ2-2; 10 nucleotides align to TRBD1. CDR3 amino acids: CASSSGQGGAGELFF. Here the CDR3 DNA reads TGTGCCAGCAGCTCCGGACAGGGGGGGGCCGGGGAGCTGTTTTTT. The variable domain in full, with the rest retrieved from reference TRBV5-4 and TRBJ2-2, is ETGVTQSPTHLIKTRGQQVTLRCSSQSGHNTVSWYQQALGQGPQFIFQYYREEENGRGNFPPRFSGLQFPNYSSELNVNALELDDSALYLCASSSGQGGAGELFFGEGSRLTVL.